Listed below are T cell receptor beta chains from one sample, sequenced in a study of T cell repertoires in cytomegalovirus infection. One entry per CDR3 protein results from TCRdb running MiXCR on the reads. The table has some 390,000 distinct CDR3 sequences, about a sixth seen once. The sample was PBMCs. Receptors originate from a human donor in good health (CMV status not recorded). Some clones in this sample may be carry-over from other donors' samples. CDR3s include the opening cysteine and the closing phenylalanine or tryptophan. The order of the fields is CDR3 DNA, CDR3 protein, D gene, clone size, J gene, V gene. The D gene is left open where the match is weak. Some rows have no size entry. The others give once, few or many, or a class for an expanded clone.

TGTGCCAGCAGCTTAAACAGGGGGCGCGGCTATGGCTACACCTTC,CASSLNRGRGYGYTF,TRBD1,many,TRBJ1-2,TRBV7-2
TGTGCCAGCAGTTCTCCGGGCAGGGGGCAGGTTGAAGCTTTCTTT,CASSSPGRGQVEAFF,TRBD1,many,TRBJ1-1,TRBV12-3/TRBV12-4
TGCGCCAGCAGCGGCGAAGAAAGGACAGGGTATAACTATGGCTACACCTTC,CASSGEERTGYNYGYTF,TRBD1,once,TRBJ1-2,TRBV5-1
TGCAGCGTTGAGGACGGCCGAATTGAGACCGGGGAGCTGTTTTTT,CSVEDGRIETGELFF,-,-,TRBJ2-2,TRBV29-1
TGCAGTGCTAGAGACGGCGGGGTCTATGGCTACACCTTC,CSARDGGVYGYTF,-,many,TRBJ1-2,TRBV20-1
TGTGCCAGCAGTCACAGGGGATCCAGCTCCTACGAGCAGTACTTC,CASSHRGSSSYEQYF,TRBD1,few,TRBJ2-7,TRBV2
TGTGCCAGCAGCTTAGCGTTGGGGGACTCCTACGAGCAGTACTTC,CASSLALGDSYEQYF,-,-,TRBJ2-7,TRBV7-8
TGTGCCACCAGGGACGGCTTCTACGAGCAGTACTTC,CATRDGFYEQYF,-,-,TRBJ2-7,TRBV2
TGTGCCAGCAGCTTGGTGGCTTCCTCTAGCACAGATACGCAGTATTTT,CASSLVASSSTDTQYF,-,few,TRBJ2-3,TRBV5-5
TGTGCCAGCAGCTTTTCGCGGGAGGGACTTGGTACGCAGTATTTT,CASSFSREGLGTQYF,TRBD2,many,TRBJ2-3,TRBV7-2
TGTGCCAGCAGCCTGGGGACCGGAAGGTATCAGCCCCAGCATTTT,CASSLGTGRYQPQHF,-,-,TRBJ1-5,TRBV11-3
TGTGCCAGCAGCTCTCGGGGACTAGCGGGGGGCCTTGCCTACAATGAGCAGTTCTTC,CASSSRGLAGGLAYNEQFF,TRBD2,few,TRBJ2-1,TRBV7-8
TGCGCCAGTAAAAGGGATGGGTCAGATACGCAGTATTTT,CASKRDGSDTQYF,-,-,TRBJ2-3,TRBV5-1
TGCGCCGCCGGGGGGACAGGGGGAGAGACCCAGTACTTC,CAAGGTGGETQYF,TRBD1,few,TRBJ2-5,TRBV10-2
TGTGCCAGCAGCTTAGATTTCCGGGGTTATGGCTACACCTTC,CASSLDFRGYGYTF,-,-,TRBJ1-2,TRBV11-3
TGTGCCAGCAGTTTCGGACCGAGGATGGGAACGCAGTATTTT,CASSFGPRMGTQYF,-,-,TRBJ2-3,TRBV12-3/TRBV12-4
TGTGCCACCGGGGGCCCCGGTCAGCCCCAGCATTTT,CATGGPGQPQHF,-,many,TRBJ1-5,TRBV7-8
TGTGCCAGCAGGGATGGACGGAACTCCTACGAGCAGTACTTC,CASRDGRNSYEQYF,-,many,TRBJ2-7,TRBV7-2
TGTGCCAGCAGCTTAGGACTTTACGGGGATACGCAGTATTTT,CASSLGLYGDTQYF,-,-,TRBJ2-3,TRBV11-3
TGTGCCAGCAGCCAAGCAGGAAGCACCATTCAGTACTTC,CASSQAGSTIQYF,-,-,TRBJ2-4,TRBV14
TGTGCCAGCAGTTACTCTGGGGCTTCTCGGGACACTGAAGCTTTCTTT,CASSYSGASRDTEAFF,-,-,TRBJ1-1,TRBV6-6
TGTGCCAGTAGTTTCGTATATCAAGAACCCTATGGCTACACCTTC,CASSFVYQEPYGYTF,-,-,TRBJ1-2,TRBV19
TGTGCCAGCAGCTTAGACCGACACAATGAGCAGTTCTTC,CASSLDRHNEQFF,-,few,TRBJ2-1,TRBV11-2
TGTGCCAGCAGCAGTCCGGGACTAGCAAAAACTCAAGAGACCCAGTACTTC,CASSSPGLAKTQETQYF,TRBD2,-,TRBJ2-5,TRBV5-4
TGTGCCATACAGACTAGCCCTTCTTACGAGCAGTACTTC,CAIQTSPSYEQYF,TRBD2,-,TRBJ2-7,TRBV6-2/TRBV6-3
TGCGCCAGCAGCCAAGATCCGGGACAGTTCCTAATTCACGGCTTC,CASSQDPGQFLIHGF,TRBD1,few,TRBJ2-7,TRBV4-1
TGTGCCAGCAGCCCAGCGGGCCGGGACCGAGCTTTCTTT,CASSPAGRDRAFF,-,many,TRBJ1-1,TRBV7-2
TGTGCCAGCAGCAACCCGGCGGAAACCCAGTACTTT,CASSNPAETQYF,-,-,TRBJ2-5,TRBV3-1
TGTGCCAGCAGCTTGGTGGCGGTGAACACCGGGGAGCTGTTTTTT,CASSLVAVNTGELFF,-,many,TRBJ2-2,TRBV7-2
TGCAGTCCGGGAGGGGGTGGAGTGGCTGAGCAGTTCTTC,CSPGGGGVAEQFF,TRBD2,-,TRBJ2-1,TRBV20-1
TGTGCCAGTGGGACTAGCGGAGCTAGCACAGATACGCAGTATTTT,CASGTSGASTDTQYF,TRBD2,few,TRBJ2-3,TRBV19
TGTGCCAGCACCCCCCGGCTAGCGGGGTCTCGGGTGCAGTTCTTC,CASTPRLAGSRVQFF,TRBD2,few,TRBJ2-1,TRBV6-2/TRBV6-3
TGCAGTGCTAGATACGCCGGAAACAGGGCCCACGGTGGCTACACCTTC,CSARYAGNRAHGGYTF,-,few,TRBJ1-2,TRBV20-1
TGTGCCAGCAGTCCAGACAGGGGGCTAGGGACCGGGGAGCTGTTTTTT,CASSPDRGLGTGELFF,TRBD1,-,TRBJ2-2,TRBV2
TGTGCCAGCAGTGACCGAGGCGGGGAGACCCAGTACTTC,CASSDRGGETQYF,-,-,TRBJ2-5,TRBV2
TGTGCCAGCAGCTTTGGTAGCGGGAGCAACAATGAGCAGTTCTTC,CASSFGSGSNNEQFF,TRBD2,many,TRBJ2-1,TRBV7-2
TGTGCCACCAGTGATCCCAGACTGGTCTATGGCTACACCTTC,CATSDPRLVYGYTF,-,-,TRBJ1-2,TRBV24-1
TGTGCCAGCAGCTTTGGGAACTACGAGCAGTACTTC,CASSFGNYEQYF,-,many,TRBJ2-7,TRBV7-2
TGTGCCAGCAGTTTGTGGGACCCCTCCTACGAGCAGTACTTC,CASSLWDPSYEQYF,-,few,TRBJ2-7,TRBV12-3/TRBV12-4
TGTGCCAGCAGTTTAGCGAGGGGGAGGGAGAGCTCCTACAATGAGCAGTTCTTC,CASSLARGRESSYNEQFF,-,-,TRBJ2-1,TRBV12-3/TRBV12-4